These 21 T cell receptor beta chains were sequenced from one sample in a study of OX40 agonist ivuxolimab in advanced cancers. Generated by immunoSEQ multiplex PCR, the TCRdb table keeps only in-frame clones and is missing some. The sample holds 64,000 or so clones, 75% to 85% seen once. The sample consisted of CD4+ or CD8+ T cells sorted from blood, taken in a trial of the OX40 agonist ivuxolimab. The receptors shown here come from an adult with an advanced solid tumor such as melanoma, head and neck, liver or kidney cancer.

This sequence joins TRBV6-1 and TRBJ2-7, with a possible D match to TRBD1 (6 bases). CDR1 is MNHNS and CDR2 is SASEGT in the germline V gene. CDR3 length equals 13 residues. Trimming removed 7 bases from V and 2 bases from J, with 12 bases in between. This CDR3 is CASMYRDPYEQYF. CDR3 nucleotides: TGTGCCAGCATGTACAGGGACCCCTACGAGCAGTACTTC.

This clone has only one observation. The junction and the germline gene differ at one end; a read error may be behind it. The chain couples TRBV6-6 to TRBJ1-2; D is perhaps TRBD1 (5 bases). Germline V CDR1 and CDR2: MNHNY, SVGAGI (reference sequence). The CDR3 has 11 residues. This chain's CDR3 is CTSSLQVGYTF. CDR3 DNA sequence: TGTACCAGCAGTTTACAGGTTGGCTACACCTTC.

The rearrangement uses TRBV29-1 and TRBJ2-5; D ambiguous. The germline CDR1 and CDR2 sequences are SQVTM and ANQGSEA. The ends were cut back, 6 bases at V and 5 bases at J, with 13 bases in the middle. The CDR3 sequence is 12 residues long. The CDR3 spells CSVNRVGETQYF. CDR3 coding DNA: TGCAGCGTCAATAGGGTTGGGGAGACCCAGTACTTC.

V gene TRBV9 combines with J gene TRBJ2-1; 9 nucleotides align to TRBD2. Per the germline V gene, CDR1 is SGDLS and CDR2 is YYNGEE. The CDR3 has 17 amino acids. V lost 0 bases, J lost 7 bases, and 11 bases stayed unmatched. The CDR3 region is CASSVDPPSGTRNEQFF. CDR3 DNA sequence: TGTGCCAGCAGCGTAGACCCCCCTAGCGGGACTCGGAATGAGCAGTTCTTC. The full variable domain, completed using reference TRBV9 and TRBJ2-1, is DSGVTQTPKHLITATGQRVTLRCSPRSGDLSVYWYQQSLDQGLQFLIQYYNGEERAKGNILERFSAQQFPDLHSELNLSSLELGDSALYFCASSVDPPSGTRNEQFFGPGTRLTVL.

The V and J genes are TRBV5-1 and TRBJ1-3; TRBD1 matches at 7 bases. The germline V gene encodes CDR1 SGHRS and CDR2 YFSETQ. The V gene end was trimmed by 1 base and the J gene end by 0 bases; junction bases not matched to a gene: 7. The CDR3 covers 17 residues. CDR3 sequence: CASSLFGQAVSGNTIYF. For the CDR3, the DNA is TGCGCCAGCAGCTTGTTTGGACAGGCCGTCTCTGGAAACACCATATATTTT.

The V call is TRBV30, the J call TRBJ2-5, with TRBD2 identical over 10 bases. The V gene end was trimmed by 5 bases and the J gene end by 4 bases; junction bases not matched to a gene: 7. Germline V gene sequence: CDR1 GTSNPN, CDR2 SVGIG (reference sequence). The CDR3 extends over 14 amino acids. CDR3 protein: CAWASGRVPETQYF. The CDR3 DNA is TGTGCCTGGGCTAGCGGGAGAGTTCCAGAGACCCAGTACTTC.

This clone was observed a handful of times. The chain uses TRBV18 and TRBJ2-1; 7 bases agree with TRBD2. This CDR3 region has 16 residues. Germline assignment: CDR1 KGHSH and CDR2 LQKENI. With V trimmed by 0 bases and J by 0 bases, 2 bases remained unmatched. DNA of the CDR3: TGTGCCAGCTCACCACCGGGCGGGAGCTCCTACAATGAGCAGTTCTTC. Translation gives CASSPPGGSSYNEQFF.

This clone was observed once. The CDR3, as DNA: TGCGCCAGCAGTGAGTCCAGACGACGGAGCAGGGGTAATCAGCCCCAGCATTTT. It specifies CASSESRRRSRGNQPQHF. The rearrangement uses TRBV10-1 and TRBJ1-5, with a weak D call TRBD1 (6 bases). The CDR3 runs 18 residues. Germline V gives CDR1 WNHNN, CDR2 SYGVQD (reference sequence). Between the trimmed V and J ends, which lost 0 bases and 4 bases, there was a span of 19 bases.

This rearrangement joins TRBV7-9 to TRBJ2-1; D tentatively reads TRBD1 or TRBD2 (7 bases each). Germline lookup yields CDR1 SEHNR and CDR2 FQNEAQ (reference sequence). CDR3 length: 15 amino acids. Trimming took off 7 bases at V and 8 bases at J, with 21 bases between the two ends. The CDR3 spells CASTPGGGRVYEQFF. CDR3 sequence (DNA): TGTGCCAGCACCCCAGGGGGAGGGAGGGTCTATGAGCAGTTCTTC.

This clone was counted between two and nine times. The chain uses TRBV5-4 and TRBJ2-1; 12 bases fit TRBD2. After removal of 4 bases from V and 3 bases from J, the junction contained 8 bases not matched to a gene. This CDR3 is built from 17 residues. Germline V gives CDR1 SGHNT, CDR2 YYREEE (reference sequence). CDR3: CASSPGLAGSYYNEQFF. For the CDR3, the DNA is TGTGCCAGCAGCCCGGGACTAGCGGGTTCGTACTACAATGAGCAGTTCTTC.

The chain couples TRBV29-1 to TRBJ2-1; the D is unclear. CDR1 and CDR2 from the germline V gene are SQVTM and ANQGSEA. The V and J ends lost 7 bases and 0 bases respectively, with 10 bases between them. The CDR3 is 13 residues long. This CDR3 reads CSADPSSYNEQFF. The CDR3 region has the DNA TGCAGCGCCGACCCGAGCTCCTACAATGAGCAGTTCTTC.

The chain carries TRBV7-9 and TRBJ1-1; no reliable D call. The V and J ends lost 2 bases and 4 bases respectively, with 8 bases between them. This CDR3 spans 13 amino acids. CDR1 is SEHNR, CDR2 FQNEAQ, per germline (reference sequence). The CDR3 reads CASSLNGGTEAFF. DNA for the CDR3: TGTGCCAGCAGCTTAAACGGTGGCACTGAAGCTTTCTTT.

This chain links TRBV6-1 with TRBJ1-2; 8 positions match TRBD1. The length of the CDR3 is 15 residues. Germline trimming cut 4 bases from V and 4 bases from J; bases unmatched to any gene: 8. CDR1 and CDR2 (germline): MNHNS, SASEGT. This CDR3 is CASSVQDRVVYGYTF. The CDR3 coding sequence is TGTGCCAGCAGTGTACAGGACAGGGTGGTCTATGGCTACACCTTC.

The CDR3 is CASSRTSGKETQYF. CDR3 in DNA: TGTGCCAGCAGCCGGACTAGCGGGAAAGAGACCCAGTACTTC. The rearrangement joins TRBV7-2 to TRBJ2-5; 12 bases are shared with TRBD2. The length of the CDR3 is 14 residues. CDR1 and CDR2 from the germline V gene are SGHTA and FQGNSA. Trimming at V came to 5 bases and at J to 3 bases, leaving 1 base not matched to a gene.

CDR3 loop: CATQSGTYEQYF. The CDR3 nucleotides read TGTGCCACCCAGAGCGGAACCTACGAGCAGTACTTC. The chain has TRBV11-1 and TRBJ2-7; D possibly corresponds to TRBD2 (5 bases). V was pared by 10 bases and J by 2 bases, with 12 bases between. CDR1 and CDR2 from the germline V gene are SGHAT and FQDESV (reference sequence). This CDR3 contains 12 residues.

The chain has TRBV30 and TRBJ2-7; perhaps TRBD2 as D (6 bases). The CDR3 runs 15 residues. Germline CDR1 GTSNPN, CDR2 SVGIG (reference sequence). Trimming removed 3 bases from V and 1 base from J, with 16 bases in between. The CDR3 region has the DNA TGTGCCTGGAGCACCGGGACTCCTTCATCCTACGAGCAGTACTTC. Protein sequence: CAWSTGTPSSYEQYF.

The CDR3 bases are TGTGCCAGCAGCCAACACCAAACAGGGGTCAACACTGAAGCTTTCTTT. Translated, it gives CASSQHQTGVNTEAFF. The rearrangement links TRBV27 to TRBJ1-1; 7 positions agree with TRBD1. The germline CDR1 and CDR2 sequences are MNHEY and SMNVEV (reference sequence). Trimming at V came to 6 bases and at J to 2 bases, leaving 12 bases not matched to a gene. This CDR3 has 16 amino acids.

The CDR3 coding sequence is TGTGCCAGCAGCTTAGGAACAGGGGGCAACACTGAAGCTTTCTTT. This encodes CASSLGTGGNTEAFF. The V gene is TRBV7-2, the J gene TRBJ1-1, with TRBD1 identical over 9 bases. This CDR3 is 15 amino acids long. Germline loops: CDR1 SGHTA, CDR2 FQGNSA. After removal of 1 base from V and 2 bases from J, the junction contained 2 bases not matched to a gene.

The rearrangement links TRBV30 to TRBJ2-5, with D tentatively TRBD1 (6 bases). The end of the DNA is better explained by TRBJ2-7, so the J call may be wrong. CDR1 and CDR2 from the germline V gene are GTSNPN and SVGIG (reference sequence). CDR3 length equals 14 residues. CDR3 DNA sequence: TGTGCCTGCACAGGGCTAGCCAGGTCCTACGAGCAGTACTTC. It translates to CACTGLARSYEQYF.

The chain is built from TRBV29-1 and TRBJ2-3; 7 nucleotides line up with TRBD2. Trimming cost V 8 bases and J 0 bases; bases outside gene matches: 8. The germline V gene encodes CDR1 SQVTM and CDR2 ANQGSEA. CDR3 size: 14 residues. The CDR3 sequence: CSPRLAVSTDTQYF. CDR3 nucleotide sequence: TGCAGCCCGCGACTAGCCGTTAGCACAGATACGCAGTATTTT.

The chain couples TRBV5-8 to TRBJ2-6, with D perhaps TRBD1 (5 bases). The V gene's germline CDR1 is SGHTS and CDR2 YDEGEE. V lost 1 base and J lost 2, with 7 bases in between. The CDR3 covers 15 residues. The CDR3 loop is CASSLRQTGANVLTF. For the CDR3, the DNA is TGTGCCAGCAGCTTGCGACAGACTGGGGCCAACGTCCTGACTTTC.